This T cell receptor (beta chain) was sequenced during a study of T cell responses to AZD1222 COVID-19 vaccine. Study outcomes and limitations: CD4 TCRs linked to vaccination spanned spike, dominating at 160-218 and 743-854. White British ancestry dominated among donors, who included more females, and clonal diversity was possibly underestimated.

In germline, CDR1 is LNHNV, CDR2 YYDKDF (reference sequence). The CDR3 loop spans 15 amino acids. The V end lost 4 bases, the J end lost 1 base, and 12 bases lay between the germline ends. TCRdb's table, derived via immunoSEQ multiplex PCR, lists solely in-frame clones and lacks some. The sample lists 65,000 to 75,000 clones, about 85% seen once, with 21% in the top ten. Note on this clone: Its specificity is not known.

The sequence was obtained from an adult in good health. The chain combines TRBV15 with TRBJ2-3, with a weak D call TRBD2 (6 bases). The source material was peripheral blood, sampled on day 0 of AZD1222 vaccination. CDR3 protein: CATSTGDFGTDTQYF. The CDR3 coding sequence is TGTGCCACCAGCACCGGGGACTTCGGCACAGATACGCAGTATTTT.